The sequence of this TCR beta chain was determined in a study of T cell responses to AZD1222 COVID-19 vaccine. Study findings and constraints: The reported proportion of spike-specific TCRs targeting unmutated variant regions was nearly half. Along spike, vaccine-associated CD4 TCRs were found throughout, with dominance at 160-218 and 743-854. The sample set comprised mostly white British donors with more females, and clonal diversity was possibly underestimated.

This CDR3 is built from 13 residues. The germline CDR1 and CDR2 sequences are SGHTA and FQGTGA. Trimming removed 0 bases from V and 6 bases from J, with 7 bases in between. Generated by immunoSEQ multiplex PCR, the TCRdb table keeps only in-frame clones and is missing some. The sample shows 75,000 to 100,000 clones, 80% to 90% of them seen only once. This clone was detected once. Antigen: not known. The TCR sequence derives from an adult in good health. The gene calls are TRBV7-3 and TRBJ2-3; a possible D gene is TRBD2 (6 bases). The sample was peripheral blood, taken on day 0 of AZD1222 vaccination. The CDR3 spells CASSLTGRDTQYF. The CDR3 coding sequence is TGTGCCAGCAGCTTAACTGGGAGGGATACGCAGTATTTT.